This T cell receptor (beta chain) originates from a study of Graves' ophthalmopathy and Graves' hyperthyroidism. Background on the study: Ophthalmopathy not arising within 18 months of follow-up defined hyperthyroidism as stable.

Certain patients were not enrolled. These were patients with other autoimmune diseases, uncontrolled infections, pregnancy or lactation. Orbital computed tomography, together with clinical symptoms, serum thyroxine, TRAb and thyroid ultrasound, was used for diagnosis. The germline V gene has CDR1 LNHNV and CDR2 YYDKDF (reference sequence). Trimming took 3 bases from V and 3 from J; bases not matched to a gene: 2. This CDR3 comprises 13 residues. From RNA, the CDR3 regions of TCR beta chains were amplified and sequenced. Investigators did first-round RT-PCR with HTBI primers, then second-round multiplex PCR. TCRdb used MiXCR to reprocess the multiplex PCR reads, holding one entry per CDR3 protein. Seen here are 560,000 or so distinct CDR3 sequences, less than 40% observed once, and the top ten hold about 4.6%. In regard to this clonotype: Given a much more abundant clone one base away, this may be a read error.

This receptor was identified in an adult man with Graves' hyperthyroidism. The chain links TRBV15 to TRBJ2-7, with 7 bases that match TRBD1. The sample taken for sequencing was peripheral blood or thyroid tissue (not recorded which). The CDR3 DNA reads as TGTGCCACCAGCAGGGACAGGTGCTACGAGCAGTACTTC. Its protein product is CATSRDRCYEQYF.